What follows are 14 T cell receptor beta chains derived from one specimen sequenced in a study of blood T cell repertoires in COVID-19. Clones were read by immunoSEQ multiplex PCR, and TCRdb kept only the in-frame ones, dropping some. The data hold 260,000 or so clones, with roughly 76% observed a single time. The sample taken for sequencing was peripheral blood. All receptors come from an elderly woman with COVID-19, enrolled during active disease.

The chain links TRBV11-2 to TRBJ1-2; 9 bases map to TRBD1. This CDR3 is built from 15 residues. CDR1 is SGHAT, CDR2 FQNNGV, per germline. J lost 8 bases, V lost 5 bases, and 12 bases had no gene match. This chain's CDR3 is CASSNPPGQGTGYTF. The CDR3 DNA is TGTGCCAGCAGCAACCCTCCGGGACAGGGCACGGGCTACACCTTC.

V gene TRBV7-3 combines with J gene TRBJ2-1; 8 bases match TRBD2. The junction had 3 bases not matched to a gene; V was cut back by 2 bases and J by 6 bases. CDR1 is SGHTA, CDR2 FQGTGA, per germline. This CDR3 is 14 amino acids long. In nucleotides, the CDR3 is TGTGCCAGCAGCTTATGGGCGGGAGGCAATGAGCAGTTCTTC. This codes for CASSLWAGGNEQFF.

This clone was found a few times. This rearrangement joins TRBV28 to TRBJ1-5; no firm D call. CDR3 size: 16 residues. Germline values: CDR1 MDHEN, CDR2 SYDVKM. Trimming left V 3 bases short and J 1 base short, with 13 bases between. CDR3 sequence: CASSLSTRRSNQPQHF. The CDR3 nucleotides read TGTGCCAGCAGTTTGAGTACCCGGAGGAGCAATCAGCCCCAGCATTTT.

The rearrangement uses TRBV30 and TRBJ2-5; 10 bases align to TRBD1. The CDR3 extends over 14 amino acids. V dropped 3 bases and J dropped 5; count of bases not matched to a gene: 6. Per germline, CDR1 GTSNPN and CDR2 SVGIG (reference sequence). In nucleotides, the CDR3 is TGTGCCTGGAGGCGACAGGGGGCTACGGAGACCCAGTACTTC. It codes for CAWRRQGATETQYF.

The gene calls are TRBV18 and TRBJ1-1; a possible D gene is TRBD1 (5 bases). The CDR3 spans 15 residues. The germline V gene has CDR1 KGHSH and CDR2 LQKENI. V was shortened by 6 bases and J by 5 bases, with 19 bases between the two germline ends. CDR3 DNA sequence: TGTGCCAGCTCGCCAGGGAGGGTCGATAGGACTGAAGCTTTCTTT. It is translated as CASSPGRVDRTEAFF. The variable domain in full, completed from reference TRBV18 and TRBJ1-1, reads NAGVMQNPRHLVRRRGQEARLRCSPMKGHSHVYWYRQLPEEGLKFMVYLQKENIIDESGMPKERFSAEFPKEGPSILRIQQVVRGDSAAYFCASSPGRVDRTEAFFGQGTRLTVV.

This clone was counted ten times or more. The gene calls are TRBV11-2 and TRBJ1-1; TRBD1 might be the D (5 bases). V was pared by 5 bases and J by 5 bases, with 15 bases between. CDR3 length: 14 residues. Germline V CDR1 and CDR2: SGHAT, FQNNGV. DNA of the CDR3: TGTGCCAGCAGCCGTCCCGTCAGGGAAACTGAAGCTTTCTTT. Encoded protein: CASSRPVRETEAFF.

The V and J genes are TRBV11-2 and TRBJ2-5; 7 bases match TRBD2. Per the germline V gene, CDR1 is SGHAT and CDR2 is FQNNGV. CDR3 length equals 18 residues. The J segment lost 6 bases and the V segment lost 6 bases, leaving 22 bases of the junction unmatched. DNA for the CDR3: TGTGCCAGCAGTCCCTTCGGGGCGGGAGTCCGAGCCGGGCAGACCCAGTACTTC. Translated, it gives CASSPFGAGVRAGQTQYF.

The J gene is TRBJ1-6, the V gene TRBV2, with D possibly being TRBD1 (5 bases). There are 15 residues in the CDR3. Trimming stripped 6 bases from V and 5 bases from J, with 14 bases between. In germline, CDR1 is SNHLY, CDR2 FYNNEI. CDR3 sequence: CASSEIQGNNSPLHF. The CDR3 nucleotides are TGTGCCAGCAGCGAGATTCAGGGTAATAATTCACCCCTCCACTTT.

The chain carries TRBV3-1 (or the pseudogene TRBV3-2) and TRBJ1-6; D gene ambiguous. The length of the CDR3 is 17 residues. CDR1 and CDR2 from the germline V gene are LGHDT and YNNKEL (reference sequence). Trimming left V 0 bases short and J 0 bases short, with 9 bases between. The CDR3 DNA sequence: TGTGCCAGCAGCCAAGATTCGGGAAGCTCCTATAATTCACCCCTCCACTTT. This gives the protein CASSQDSGSSYNSPLHF.

The chain's CDR3 is CASSFTSGGGNEQFF. As DNA, the CDR3 is TGTGCCAGCAGCTTTACTAGCGGGGGTGGCAATGAGCAGTTCTTC. The rearrangement uses TRBV11-2 and TRBJ2-1, with 11 bases identical to TRBD2. CDR3 length: 15 amino acids. The ends lost 3 bases at V and 6 bases at J; junction bases unmatched: 4. CDR1 is SGHAT and CDR2 is FQNNGV in the germline V gene. Full variable domain (remainder filled in from reference TRBV11-2 and TRBJ2-1): EAGVAQSPRYKIIEKRQSVAFWCNPISGHATLYWYQQILGQGPKLLIQFQNNGVVDDSQLPKDRFSAERLKGVDSTLKIQPAKLEDSAVYLCASSFTSGGGNEQFFGPGTRLTVL.

This clone was picked up a small number of times. The genes are TRBV27 and TRBJ2-1; tentative D call: TRBD2 (5 bases). The CDR3 spans 11 residues. In germline, CDR1 is MNHEY, CDR2 SMNVEV (reference sequence). Between the trimmed V and J ends, which lost 4 bases and 13 bases, there was a span of 11 bases. The CDR3 loop reads CASSSSREQFF. DNA for the CDR3: TGTGCCAGCAGTTCGAGTCGGGAACAGTTCTTC.

The J gene is TRBJ2-3, the V gene TRBV5-1; D is unclear. Germline V CDR1 and CDR2: SGHRS, YFSETQ. Trimming took off 1 base at V and 4 bases at J, with 4 bases between the two ends. The CDR3 is 12 residues long. In DNA form, the CDR3 reads TGCGCCAGCAGCTTGATCTCAGATACGCAGTATTTT. Its translation is CASSLISDTQYF.

The rearrangement uses TRBV28 and TRBJ1-2; D gene unclear. CDR3 length: 16 amino acids. Looked up from germline, CDR1 is MDHEN and CDR2 is SYDVKM. Trimming left V 1 base short and J 1 base short, with 13 bases between. CDR3 in amino acids: CASSLLWLGSNYGYTF. The CDR3 DNA reads as TGTGCCAGCAGTTTATTATGGTTGGGCAGTAACTATGGCTACACCTTC.

In regard to this clone: A much more abundant neighbour one base away suggests this may be a read error. The rearrangement uses TRBV2 and TRBJ1-5; TRBD1 matches 8 bases. CDR1 and CDR2 (germline): SNHLY, FYNNEI. Germline trimming cut 5 bases from V and 2 bases from J; bases unmatched to any gene: 2. CDR3 size: 14 residues. The CDR3 DNA follows: TGTGCCAGCAGTTCGACAGGGGGCAATCAGCCCCAGCATTTT. This translates into CASSSTGGNQPQHF.